This T cell receptor beta chain emerged from a study of regulatory T cells in long-lasting Graves disease. Whole-study findings and limits: Favored usage of TRBV28, TRBJ1-2 and TRBJ2-5 was recorded in persistent disease. Small numbers of samples may have cut accuracy.

The time point was: persistent/refractory GD, antithyroid drugs over 5 years with positive TRAb. Following extraction of RNA from PBMCs, that RNA was used to make the TCR library. A roughly 8.6-milliliter sample of peripheral blood was drawn into EDTA tubes. The TCR beta library used iRepertoire HTBI primers with Arm-PCR amplification of CDR3. In the original analysis: Identified across the samples were over 50 TRBV segments and roughly 13 TRBJ segments. Each CDR3 protein gets one entry after TCRdb re-called the multiplex PCR reads with MiXCR. These V and J calls rely on TCRdb rather than the paper's analysis. The data contain hundreds of thousands of distinct CDR3 sequences, roughly 21% of them singletons. This clonotype was observed many times. Its specificity is not known. This CDR3 is 15 amino acids long. V lost 6 bases and J 0 bases, leaving 11 bases between the germline ends. Germline V gene lookup returns CDR1 MDHEN and CDR2 SYDVKM.

V usage is TRBV28 and J usage is TRBJ2-2; D may correspond to TRBD1 or TRBD2 (5 bases each). Sequences were derived from peripheral blood mononuclear cells (PBMCs), sampled when the disease was refractory, from a patient treated with antithyroid drugs. This receptor was obtained from a female donor with Graves disease. In DNA form, the CDR3 reads TGTGCCAGCAGCTCCGGGACCACGAACACCGGGGAGCTGTTTTTT. Amino acids: CASSSGTTNTGELFF.